Below are 21 T cell receptor beta chains sequenced from a single sample in a study of technical replicates of blood from several donors. The assay was immunoSEQ multiplex PCR, and TCRdb's table has in-frame clones only and misses some. The repertoire has just over 80,000 clones, approximately 94% of them found once; the top ten carry around 0.41%. Sequencing input: T cells isolated from PBMCs. These receptors all stem from a human donor in good health.

V gene TRBV6-5 combines with J gene TRBJ2-7; D may be TRBD1 (6 bases). Trimming removed 6 bases from V and 3 bases from J, with 18 bases in between. The CDR3 has 15 amino acids. The germline CDR1 and CDR2 sequences are MNHEY and SVGAGI. CDR3 amino acids: CASSSEEIGGYEQYF. The CDR3 DNA sequence: TGTGCCAGCAGCTCTGAGGAGATAGGGGGCTACGAGCAGTACTTC.

The chain has TRBV27 and TRBJ1-1; no firm D call. V was cut by 0 bases and J by 0 bases, with 11 bases left in between. In germline, CDR1 is MNHEY, CDR2 SMNVEV (reference sequence). The CDR3 runs 16 residues. In DNA form, the CDR3 reads TGTGCCAGCAGTTTATCAGAATGGGCCCTGAACACTGAAGCTTTCTTT. Translation gives CASSLSEWALNTEAFF.

This chain uses TRBV10-3 with TRBJ2-7, with 13 bases aligning to TRBD2. Germline V CDR1 and CDR2: ENHRY, SYGVKD. The CDR3 has 17 residues. With V trimmed by 0 bases and J by 5 bases, 7 bases remained unmatched. The CDR3 reads CAISESQLAGGRHEQYF. CDR3 coding DNA: TGTGCCATCAGTGAGTCTCAACTAGCGGGAGGGCGTCACGAGCAGTACTTC.

The chain has TRBV27 and TRBJ2-7; 11 nucleotides agree with TRBD2. Germline assignment: CDR1 MNHEY and CDR2 SMNVEV (reference sequence). Trimming at V came to 8 bases and at J to 6 bases, leaving 27 bases not matched to a gene. The CDR3 is 20 residues long. The CDR3 DNA sequence: TGTGCCAGCGCTTCAGTTGATATTAGTGGGCGTAGCGGGAGGGCCGTCGAGCAGTACTTC. Amino acid sequence: CASASVDISGRSGRAVEQYF.

The chain links TRBV1 to TRBJ2-7; the table's D gene call, TRBD2, was not cross checked with the DNA. TRBV1 is a pseudogene locus. The CDR3 spans 13 residues. The CDR3: CTSSPGTRLEQYF. The CDR3 nucleotides are TGCACCAGCAGCCCCGGGACTAGACTCGAGCAGTACTTC.

This chain links TRBV27 with TRBJ2-7; 10 bases match TRBD2. Trimming removed 0 bases from V and 1 base from J; junction bases left unmatched: 0. The CDR3 consists of 15 residues. Germline V gene lookup returns CDR1 MNHEY and CDR2 SMNVEV (reference sequence). The CDR3: CASSLSGLASYEQYF. CDR3 coding DNA: TGTGCCAGCAGTTTATCGGGACTAGCGTCCTACGAGCAGTACTTC.

This sequence joins TRBV6-5 and TRBJ2-7, with 7 bases fitting TRBD2. CDR3 length: 15 residues. Losses at the gene ends were 6 bases for V and 0 bases for J; bases not matched to a gene: 8. From germline, CDR1 is MNHEY and CDR2 SVGAGI. The CDR3 loop reads CASRPSGASSYEQYF. The CDR3 nucleotides are TGTGCCAGCAGACCAAGCGGGGCCAGCTCCTACGAGCAGTACTTC.

This sequence joins TRBV6-1 and TRBJ2-7; TRBD2 is a possible D gene (6 bases). V lost 3 bases to trimming and J lost 0 bases, with 9 bases between them. The CDR3 has 14 residues. Germline V lookup: CDR1 MNHNS, CDR2 SASEGT. The CDR3 region has the DNA TGTGCCAGCAGTGAGGGACTGATCTCCTACGAGCAGTACTTC. This codes for CASSEGLISYEQYF.

The chain uses TRBV19 and TRBJ1-5; a possible D gene is TRBD1 (6 bases). CDR3 length: 15 amino acids. Germline V lookup: CDR1 LNHDA, CDR2 SQIVND (reference sequence). The germline V and J ends were trimmed by 3 bases and 5 bases, with 14 bases remaining between them. The DNA for the CDR3 is TGTGCCAGTAGTATCCAGGGGATATACGATCAGCCCCAGCATTTT. Protein: CASSIQGIYDQPQHF.

The table lists this clone with a few counts. CDR3 protein: CASSKGQYYEQYF. CDR3 sequence (DNA): TGTGCCAGTAGTAAGGGACAGTACTACGAGCAGTACTTC. J is TRBJ2-7 and V is TRBV19; TRBD1 agrees at 7 bases. The J segment lost 3 bases and the V segment lost 4 bases, leaving 3 bases of the junction unmatched. CDR1 is LNHDA and CDR2 is SQIVND in the germline V gene (reference sequence). The length of the CDR3 is 13 residues.

The CDR3 sequence: CASSQGQGGMPQHF. The CDR3 DNA sequence: TGCGCCAGCAGCCAGGGACAGGGCGGGATGCCCCAGCATTTT. The chain has TRBV4-3 and TRBJ1-5, with 9 positions matching TRBD1. From germline, CDR1 is LGHNA and CDR2 YSLEER. After removal of 3 bases from V and 9 bases from J, the junction contained 6 bases not matched to a gene. There are 14 residues in the CDR3.

The rearrangement joins TRBV7-9 to TRBJ2-2; perhaps TRBD1 as D (6 bases). The CDR3 extends over 16 amino acids. The germline V and J ends were trimmed by 5 bases and 1 base, with 14 bases remaining between them. CDR1 and CDR2 (germline): SEHNR, FQNEAQ (reference sequence). The CDR3 coding sequence is TGTGCCAGCAGCCCACAGGGTAGTAGGAACACCGGGGAGCTGTTTTTT. Its translation is CASSPQGSRNTGELFF.

The chain is built from TRBV2 and TRBJ2-7; the match to TRBD2 covers 9 bases. CDR3 size: 13 residues. Germline V gene data show CDR1 as SNHLY and CDR2 as FYNNEI. Losses at the gene ends were 7 bases for V and 7 bases for J; bases not matched to a gene: 8. The CDR3 sequence is CASMREGGGEQYF. The DNA of the CDR3 is TGTGCCAGCATGCGGGAGGGGGGAGGAGAGCAGTACTTC.

The V call is TRBV5-8, the J call TRBJ2-5; D call uncertain. Germline V CDR1 and CDR2: SGHTS, YDEGEE. The CDR3 sequence is 14 residues long. The V end was cut by 4 bases, the J end by 0 bases, with 10 bases between. This chain's CDR3 is CASSDHLHQETQYF. For the CDR3, the DNA is TGTGCCAGCAGCGATCATCTACACCAAGAGACCCAGTACTTC.

This chain links TRBV2 with TRBJ1-3; D remains unclear. V was shortened by 6 bases and J by 3 bases, with 9 bases between the two germline ends. This CDR3 comprises 13 residues. Germline V lookup: CDR1 SNHLY, CDR2 FYNNEI. CDR3 nucleotides: TGTGCCAGCAGCCCCGACATTGGAAACACCATATATTTT. Translating gives CASSPDIGNTIYF.

V gene TRBV2 combines with J gene TRBJ1-1; D ambiguous. CDR1 and CDR2 (germline): SNHLY, FYNNEI. The CDR3 spans 14 residues. V lost 6 bases, J lost 5 bases, and 16 bases lay in between. The CDR3 loop reads CASSEQRVWTEAFF. The CDR3 nucleotides read TGTGCCAGCAGCGAGCAGCGGGTGTGGACTGAAGCTTTCTTT.

J is TRBJ2-3 and V is TRBV5-1, with D possibly TRBD2 on 6 matching bases. Per germline, CDR1 SGHRS and CDR2 YFSETQ. This CDR3 contains 13 residues. V was pared by 2 bases and J by 6 bases, with 10 bases between. The CDR3 nucleotides read TGCGCCAGCAGCTTTGGAGGGGTGGATACGCAGTATTTT. Translation: CASSFGGVDTQYF.

The rearrangement joins TRBV20-1 to TRBJ2-7, with D possibly matching TRBD2 (5 bases). The CDR3 has 11 amino acids. The V gene's germline CDR1 is DFQATT and CDR2 SNEGSKA (reference sequence). V lost 4 bases and J 5 bases, leaving 9 bases between the germline ends. The DNA for the CDR3 is TGCAGTGCTATATCGGGGAACGAGCAGTACTTC. This codes for CSAISGNEQYF.

The chain is built from TRBV2 and TRBJ2-7, with 8 bases that match TRBD1. The germline gives CDR1 SNHLY, CDR2 FYNNEI. This CDR3 has 14 amino acids. Trimming took 8 bases from V and 6 from J; bases not matched to a gene: 12. The CDR3 DNA reads as TGTGCCAGCGGGCAGGGGGCCATGTCAAGCGAGCAGTACTTC. Translated, it gives CASGQGAMSSEQYF.

V gene TRBV5-5 combines with J gene TRBJ1-2, with 11 bases identical to TRBD1. The germline V gene has CDR1 SGHKS and CDR2 YYEKEE (reference sequence). This CDR3 spans 16 amino acids. The V and J ends lost 4 bases and 4 bases, in that order; junction bases with no gene match: 9. The CDR3 coding sequence is TGTGCCAGCAGCATGGATACCGGGACAGGGGGCTATGGCTACACCTTC. Amino acids: CASSMDTGTGGYGYTF.

The genes are TRBV6-5 and TRBJ1-1; no clear D gene. Germline CDR1 MNHEY, CDR2 SVGAGI. This CDR3 contains 13 residues. V shed 6 bases and J shed 11 bases, with 19 bases lying between them. The CDR3 is CASSRTAQVWAFF. As DNA, the CDR3 is TGTGCCAGCAGCAGAACCGCTCAGGTTTGGGCTTTCTTT.